The source of this T cell receptor (beta chain) is a study of blood T cell repertoires in COVID-19. Germline CDR1 and CDR2: LNHDA and SQIVND (reference sequence). With 3 bases removed from V and 0 bases from J, the gap between germline ends came to 14 bases. The CDR3 spans 16 residues. Produced via immunoSEQ multiplex PCR; TCRdb's table is partial and in-frame only. The sample holds 300,000 or so clones, roughly 86% seen once. This chain joins TRBV19 and TRBJ1-1; no clear D gene. This TCR was recovered from a man aged 65 to 79 with acute or convalescent COVID-19. Source material: peripheral blood. CDR3 in amino acids: CASSIWFRPMNTEAFF. The CDR3 nucleotides are TGTGCCAGTAGTATCTGGTTCAGGCCAATGAACACTGAAGCTTTCTTT.